This T cell receptor (beta chain) was sequenced in a study of blood T cell repertoires in COVID-19. Study overall: There were acute and convalescent COVID-19 samples, and they came from the United States, Italy and Spain.

The CDR3 runs 13 residues. CDR1 and CDR2 (germline): SGDLS, YYNGEE. J gave up 5 bases and V 3 bases, and 4 bases lay outside the gene matches. How the authors handled the data: It was from reference gene primer amplification that nucleated cell counts were estimated. The table came from immunoSEQ multiplex PCR; TCRdb's copy has only in-frame clones and leaves some out. From that table come the V and J calls and clone size; the DNA was used to work out D and trimming. Here the sample spans about 220,000 clones, roughly four fifths being singletons. This TCR was sampled from a woman aged 25 to 39 who had recovered from COVID-19. The sequenced material came from peripheral blood. This chain uses TRBV9 with TRBJ1-2, with 7 bases identical to TRBD1. The CDR3 bases are TGTGCCAGCAGCGGGGACAGCTATTATGGCTACACCTTC. Translated, it gives CASSGDSYYGYTF.